The 25 T cell receptor beta chains reported below all come from one sample, sequenced in a study of T cell repertoires in cytomegalovirus infection. TCRdb re-analysed the reads in MiXCR, keeping a single row per CDR3 protein. The sample holds about 680,000 distinct CDR3 sequences, around 24% seen once. Sequencing was done on a sample of CD8+ T cells from PBMCs. These TCRs come from a human donor in good health (CMV status not recorded). Some clones in this sample may be carry-over from other donors' samples.

The rearrangement joins TRBV18 to TRBJ2-5, with 9 positions matching TRBD1. V lost 6 bases to trimming and J lost 1 base; unmatched junction nucleotides: 9. Looked up from germline, CDR1 is KGHSH and CDR2 is LQKENI. The length of the CDR3 is 16 residues. In DNA, the CDR3 is TGTGCCAGCTCCAATGAGCGGGACAGGGCCCAAGAGACCCAGTACTTC. Protein: CASSNERDRAQETQYF.

This clonotype was recorded a few times. The CDR3 loop is CASSFLISSGVYNEQFF. The CDR3 nucleotides read TGTGCCAGCAGTTTCTTAATTTCGTCTGGGGTTTACAATGAGCAGTTCTTC. V and J are TRBV5-6 and TRBJ2-1, with unresolved D. V was pared by 5 bases and J by 4 bases, with 22 bases between. The V gene's germline CDR1 is SGHDT and CDR2 YYEEEE. The CDR3 totals 17 residues. Complete variable domain (other parts from reference TRBV5-6 and TRBJ2-1): DAGVTQSPTHLIKTRGQQVTLRCSPKSGHDTVSWYQQALGQGPQFIFQYYEEEERQRGNFPDRFSGHQFPNYSSELNVNALLLGDSALYLCASSFLISSGVYNEQFFGPGTRLTVL.

The chain recombines TRBV5-1 with TRBJ2-1, with D maybe TRBD1 (6 bases). CDR1 is SGHRS and CDR2 is YFSETQ in the germline V gene. The CDR3 is 15 amino acids. With 7 bases removed from V and 7 bases from J, the gap between germline ends came to 21 bases. The CDR3: CASLGGAGDLNEQFF. As DNA, the CDR3 is TGCGCCAGCTTAGGAGGAGCAGGGGATTTGAATGAGCAGTTCTTC.

The chain uses TRBV7-9 and TRBJ1-3, with D perhaps TRBD1 (6 bases). Trimming cost V 6 bases and J 7 bases, with 22 bases left between them. Germline CDR1 and CDR2: SEHNR and FQNEAQ (reference sequence). The CDR3 has 16 amino acids. In DNA, the CDR3 is TGTGCCAGCAGATATCCGGAGGGACACCAACGGAACACCATATATTTT. Translating it yields CASRYPEGHQRNTIYF.

This clonotype has a count of ten or more. The chain uses TRBV7-9 and TRBJ2-7; D unclear. V gave up 7 bases and J gave up 4 bases, with 11 bases separating them. Per the germline V gene, CDR1 is SEHNR and CDR2 is FQNEAQ (reference sequence). There are 12 residues in the CDR3. The CDR3 spells CASTDGSYEQYF. For the CDR3, the DNA is TGTGCCAGCACCGACGGTTCGTACGAGCAGTACTTC.

The sample holds a few counts of this clonotype. The V and J genes are TRBV7-6 and TRBJ2-1; D may match TRBD1 or TRBD2 (5 bases each). Trimming took off 5 bases at V and 12 bases at J, with 17 bases between the two ends. The germline V gene has CDR1 SGHVS and CDR2 FNYEAQ. The CDR3 is made up of 13 amino acids. CDR3 sequence reads: CASSMGPGGVQFF. DNA of the CDR3: TGTGCCAGCAGCATGGGCCCTGGGGGTGTGCAGTTCTTC. Looking up the rest from reference TRBV7-6 and TRBJ2-1 gives the full variable domain: GAGVSQSPRYKVTKRGQDVALRCDPISGHVSLYWYRQALGQGPEFLTYFNYEAQQDKSGLPNDRFSAERPEGSISTLTIQRTEQRDSAMYRCASSMGPGGVQFFGPGTRLTVL.

This clonotype was seen a few times. J is TRBJ2-5 and V is TRBV7-2; 11 bases map to TRBD2. Germline V CDR1 and CDR2: SGHTA, FQGNSA. The junction had 6 bases not matched to a gene; V was cut back by 4 bases and J by 5 bases. The CDR3 is 15 amino acids. CDR3 in DNA: TGTGCCAGCAGCTCTTTAGCGGGGGGGCCGGAGACCCAGTACTTC. Residues: CASSSLAGGPETQYF.

This clonotype has just a few counts. The chain couples TRBV20-1 to TRBJ2-1; 10 bases map to TRBD2. After removal of 8 bases from V and 9 bases from J, the junction contained 19 bases not matched to a gene. CDR3 length equals 16 residues. Germline V gene data show CDR1 as DFQATT and CDR2 as SNEGSKA (reference sequence). CDR3 sequence: CSWTGTSVPVFTEQFF. The CDR3 DNA reads as TGCAGTTGGACCGGGACTAGCGTGCCCGTTTTTACTGAGCAGTTCTTC.

The rearrangement uses TRBV20-1 and TRBJ1-2, with 7 bases aligning to TRBD1. CDR1 and CDR2 from the germline V gene are DFQATT and SNEGSKA (reference sequence). After removal of 2 bases from V and 7 bases from J, the junction contained 1 base not matched to a gene. The CDR3 contains 11 residues. CDR3 residues: CSARRGLGYTF. As DNA, the CDR3 is TGCAGTGCTAGAAGGGGGCTTGGCTACACCTTC.

The J gene is TRBJ2-3, the V gene TRBV10-1; 11 bases are shared with TRBD1. The CDR3 consists of 16 residues. V dropped 3 bases and J dropped 4; count of bases not matched to a gene: 6. Germline loops: CDR1 WNHNN, CDR2 SYGVQD (reference sequence). This chain's CDR3 is CASSDSGTGGADTQYF. The CDR3 DNA is TGCGCCAGCAGTGATTCCGGGACAGGGGGAGCAGATACGCAGTATTTT.

The gene calls are TRBV6-5 and TRBJ1-3; D is possibly TRBD1 (5 bases). The V gene lost 6 bases and the J gene lost 0 bases, with 15 bases spanning the gap. This CDR3 spans 16 amino acids. Germline CDR1 is MNHEY and CDR2 is SVGAGI. The CDR3 here is CASSETERSSGNTIYF. The CDR3 DNA sequence: TGTGCCAGCAGCGAGACAGAGAGAAGCTCTGGAAACACCATATATTTT.

In its sample, this clonotype was seen a few times. CDR3 DNA sequence: TGTGCCATCAGTGAGGACAGGGAAGATACGCAGTATTTT. Translated, it gives CAISEDREDTQYF. The rearrangement uses TRBV10-3 and TRBJ2-3; 7 bases match TRBD1. Trimming at V came to 2 bases and at J to 5 bases, leaving 1 base not matched to a gene. Per germline, CDR1 ENHRY and CDR2 SYGVKD. The CDR3 sequence is 13 residues long.

The chain employs TRBV29-1 and TRBJ2-6; D may be TRBD2 (6 bases). Germline V lookup: CDR1 SQVTM, CDR2 ANQGSEA. The CDR3 consists of 17 residues. V dropped 5 bases and J dropped 0 bases, with 17 bases sitting between them. The CDR3 nucleotides read TGCAGCGTTTCTGGGGGGAGCTCTCTCTCTGGGGCCAACGTCCTGACTTTC. This gives the protein CSVSGGSSLSGANVLTF.

This sequence joins TRBV6-1 and TRBJ2-7; D possibly corresponds to TRBD2 (5 bases). The V end lost 4 bases, the J end lost 2 bases, and 9 bases lay between the germline ends. The CDR3 sequence is 13 residues long. Germline CDR1 is MNHNS and CDR2 is SASEGT. CDR3 in DNA: TGTGCCAGCAGTGGAGGGAGCGCCTACGAGCAGTACTTC. Amino acid sequence: CASSGGSAYEQYF.

The rearrangement joins TRBV29-1 to TRBJ2-1; TRBD2 aligns across 11 bases. Trimming cost V 7 bases and J 0 bases; bases outside gene matches: 11. This CDR3 has 17 residues. Germline CDR1 reads SQVTM; CDR2 reads ANQGSEA. CDR3 region: CSAAASGGRSSYNEQFF. CDR3 bases: TGCAGCGCTGCAGCTAGCGGGGGGCGCAGCTCCTACAATGAGCAGTTCTTC.

With respect to this clonotype: One junction end disagrees with the germline gene, perhaps due to a read error. This chain connects TRBV6-2 or TRBV6-3 to TRBJ1-6; the match to TRBD1 covers 7 bases. The germline V gene has CDR1 MNHEY and CDR2 SVGEGT. This CDR3 is built from 16 residues. The CDR3 protein is CASSDSGTANYSPLHF. In DNA, the CDR3 is TGTGCCAGCAGTGACTCAGGGACAGCTAATTATTCACCCCTCCACTTT.

This clonotype has only a few counts. V usage is TRBV25-1 and J usage is TRBJ1-2; unclear D gene. V lost 3 bases and J 1 base, leaving 12 bases between the germline ends. The CDR3 loop spans 15 amino acids. Germline V gene lookup returns CDR1 MGHDK and CDR2 SYGVNS. Written as DNA, the CDR3 is TGTGCCAGCAGTGACCGGGATGATTTTAACTATGGCTACACCTTC. This encodes CASSDRDDFNYGYTF.

J is TRBJ1-4 and V is TRBV6-5, with D possibly TRBD1 on 5 matching bases. The CDR3 covers 12 residues. The ends were cut back, 1 base at V and 10 bases at J, with 7 bases in the middle. The V gene's germline CDR1 is MNHEY and CDR2 SVGAGI. The CDR3 nucleotides read TGTGCCAGCAGTTACTACGGGGGAAAACTGTTTTTT. Translated, it gives CASSYYGGKLFF.

This clonotype was seen more than once but under ten times. The chain combines TRBV7-8 with TRBJ1-1; weak D call: TRBD1 (5 bases). The CDR3 has 16 residues. V dropped 5 bases and J dropped 1 base, with 17 bases sitting between them. The V gene's germline CDR1 is SGHVS and CDR2 FQNEAQ. CDR3 amino acids: CASSHWPSGGNTEAFF. CDR3 nucleotide sequence: TGTGCCAGCAGCCACTGGCCCTCCGGGGGGAACACTGAAGCTTTCTTT. The full variable domain, rest sourced from reference TRBV7-8 and TRBJ1-1, is GAGVSQSPRYKVAKRGQDVALRCDPISGHVSLFWYQQALGQGPEFLTYFQNEAQLDKSGLPSDRFFAERPEGSVSTLKIQRTQQEDSAVYLCASSHWPSGGNTEAFFGQGTRLTVV.

This clonotype showed up just a few times. The V gene is TRBV12-3 or TRBV12-4, the J gene TRBJ1-2, with D possibly being TRBD1 (5 bases). V shed 10 bases and J shed 3 bases, with 15 bases lying between them. CDR3 length equals 13 residues. The DNA for the CDR3 is TGTGCCATCGACAGCGAACTCGACTATGGCTACACCTTC. It encodes CAIDSELDYGYTF.

This clonotype was recorded a few times. J is TRBJ2-5 and V is TRBV6-2 or TRBV6-3, with 8 bases lining up with TRBD2. J was trimmed by 4 bases and V by 0 bases; bases with no gene match: 4. CDR1 MNHEY and CDR2 SVGEGT come from the germline V gene. The CDR3 covers 15 residues. The CDR3 here is CASSYSGLGIETQYF. The CDR3 nucleotides are TGTGCCAGCAGTTACTCGGGACTAGGAATAGAGACCCAGTACTTC.

This chain links TRBV6-2 or TRBV6-3 with TRBJ2-7; the D gene is possibly TRBD1 (5 bases). CDR1 is MNHEY and CDR2 is SVGEGT in the germline V gene. The CDR3 runs 13 residues. CDR3 region: CANSSAQGSEQYV. The DNA of the CDR3 is TGTGCCAACAGTTCAGCTCAGGGAAGCGAGCAGTACGTC.

This clonotype has just a few counts. V is TRBV4-3 and J is TRBJ2-2, with D perhaps TRBD2 (5 bases). The CDR3 sequence is 14 residues long. V was pared by 4 bases and J by 6 bases, with 12 bases between. In germline, CDR1 is LGHNA, CDR2 YSLEER. The CDR3 reads CASSLTRGAGELFF. CDR3 in DNA: TGCGCCAGCAGCCTCACCCGGGGAGCCGGGGAGCTGTTTTTT.

Comments on this clonotype: A much larger clone lies a single base off, so this may be a read error. The chain combines TRBV7-6 with TRBJ2-5; tentative D call: TRBD1 (5 bases). V was trimmed by 4 bases and J by 4 bases, leaving 16 bases between them. The V gene's germline CDR1 is SGHVS and CDR2 FNYEAQ. This CDR3 has 15 residues. The CDR3 here is CASSSGWQGGETQYF. The CDR3 coding sequence is TGTGCCAGCAGCTCAGGCTGGCAGGGCGGAGAGACCCAGTACTTC.

This clonotype turned up a few times. The chain is built from TRBV6-2 or TRBV6-3 and TRBJ1-5, with TRBD1 as a possible D gene (5 bases). CDR1 MNHEY and CDR2 SVGEGT come from the germline V gene. CDR3 length: 15 amino acids. Trimming stripped 5 bases from V and 7 bases from J, with 18 bases between. CDR3 sequence (DNA): TGTGCCAGCAGTACCCCGGAGGAGGGACGCCAGCCCCAGCATTTT. The encoded protein is CASSTPEEGRQPQHF.